These T cell receptor beta chains were read from a single sample in a study of blood T cell repertoires in COVID-19. Method: immunoSEQ multiplex PCR; TCRdb's copy keeps in-frame clones and lacks some. Of around 330,000 clones listed, more than 75% were seen once; the top ten hold more than 3%. Specimen: peripheral blood. The receptors were sampled from a woman in her forties or fifties with active or convalescent COVID-19. Each CDR3 is given without its conserved first and last residue.

j_gene: TRBJ1-2; v_gene: TRBV5-4; CDR3aa: ASSLWQGNYGYT
j_gene: TRBJ1-1; v_gene: TRBV11-2; CDR3aa: ASSLAQTRVGNTEAF
j_gene: TRBJ2-1; v_gene: TRBV3-1/TRBV3-2; CDR3aa: ASSLYSGSEPEQF
j_gene: TRBJ2-5; v_gene: TRBV3-1/TRBV3-2; CDR3aa: ASSPLGGEETQY
j_gene: TRBJ1-1; v_gene: TRBV4-3; CDR3aa: ASSQERLNTEAF
j_gene: TRBJ2-2; v_gene: TRBV5-1; CDR3aa: ASSLSEAGELF
j_gene: TRBJ1-2; v_gene: TRBV12-5; CDR3aa: ASGADRGIGYT
j_gene: TRBJ2-3; v_gene: TRBV20-1; CDR3aa: SASLGLDFGTQY
j_gene: TRBJ1-1; v_gene: TRBV30; CDR3aa: AWARGARTEAF
j_gene: TRBJ2-4; v_gene: TRBV5-4; CDR3aa: ASSIDREHIQY
j_gene: TRBJ2-1; v_gene: TRBV27; CDR3aa: ASSSGTEQF
j_gene: TRBJ2-3; v_gene: TRBV4-2; CDR3aa: ASSQGRPADTQY
j_gene: TRBJ2-7; v_gene: TRBV18; CDR3aa: ASSPRQGYSYEQY
j_gene: TRBJ1-5; v_gene: TRBV7-9; CDR3aa: ASSRGQGHQPQH
j_gene: TRBJ2-2; v_gene: TRBV7-3; CDR3aa: ASSLGRTSGGGELF
j_gene: TRBJ1-1; v_gene: TRBV2; CDR3aa: ASSERGHRNTEAF
j_gene: TRBJ2-1; v_gene: TRBV27; CDR3aa: ASSPPTSGRGNEQF
j_gene: TRBJ2-2; v_gene: TRBV7-2; CDR3aa: ASSFDRTTGELF
j_gene: TRBJ1-1; v_gene: TRBV7-2; CDR3aa: ASSFQGYGRGTF
j_gene: TRBJ1-1; v_gene: TRBV18; CDR3aa: ASSPGQGLTEAF
j_gene: TRBJ1-1; v_gene: TRBV7-8; CDR3aa: ASSPAATEAF
j_gene: TRBJ1-5; v_gene: TRBV6-5; CDR3aa: ASTSRINQPQH
j_gene: TRBJ1-2; v_gene: TRBV7-8; CDR3aa: ASSLVRGPTGGTYGYT
j_gene: TRBJ2-1; v_gene: TRBV7-2; CDR3aa: ASSLDGGRNEQF
j_gene: TRBJ2-5; v_gene: TRBV28; CDR3aa: ASSLRGGGRSQETQY
j_gene: TRBJ2-6; v_gene: TRBV11-2; CDR3aa: ASSLRVSGANVLT
j_gene: TRBJ1-1; v_gene: TRBV3-1/TRBV3-2; CDR3aa: ASSQDEGQKAF
j_gene: TRBJ2-5; v_gene: TRBV5-1; CDR3aa: ASSLFPGNQETQY
j_gene: TRBJ1-2; v_gene: TRBV6-2/TRBV6-3; CDR3aa: ATSQGSGYT
j_gene: TRBJ2-5; v_gene: TRBV10-3; CDR3aa: ATSDKQETQY
j_gene: TRBJ2-1; v_gene: TRBV30; CDR3aa: AWRVMGGGRASKQF
j_gene: TRBJ1-1; v_gene: TRBV29-1; CDR3aa: SVRTGSGPGTEAF
j_gene: TRBJ2-7; v_gene: TRBV11-2; CDR3aa: ASSLGTGVPYEQY
j_gene: TRBJ1-6; v_gene: TRBV4-1; CDR3aa: ASSRSQGGNSPLH
j_gene: TRBJ1-4; v_gene: TRBV19; CDR3aa: ASSITAGIEKLF
j_gene: TRBJ2-5; v_gene: TRBV6-2/TRBV6-3; CDR3aa: ASSYHQGAGTQY
j_gene: TRBJ2-7; v_gene: TRBV28; CDR3aa: ASSLRRYEQY
j_gene: TRBJ1-2; v_gene: TRBV7-9; CDR3aa: ASNPTGLDYGYT
j_gene: TRBJ2-7; v_gene: TRBV7-9; CDR3aa: ASSLGPARYEQY